The 14 T cell receptor beta chains given below trace back to one sample, sequenced in a study of blood T cell repertoires in COVID-19. Sequenced by immunoSEQ multiplex PCR; TCRdb stores in-frame clones only, minus some. The sample carries 250,000 to 350,000 clones, around 90% recorded once. The sample taken for sequencing was peripheral blood. The receptors here all came from a woman aged 45-60 years with COVID-19, enrolled during active disease.

The chain links TRBV7-9 to TRBJ1-2; 9 bases are a match to TRBD1. The junction had 2 bases not matched to a gene; V was cut back by 4 bases and J by 2 bases. Looked up from germline, CDR1 is SEHNR and CDR2 is FQNEAQ (reference sequence). This CDR3 comprises 14 residues. DNA for the CDR3: TGTGCCAGCAGCTCGGACAGGGGAAACTATGGCTACACCTTC. This codes for CASSSDRGNYGYTF.

In this sample, this clone turned up once. The CDR3 nucleotides are TGTGCCAGCAGCCTGGGACAGGGACGTCTCAATGAGCAGTTCTTC. This encodes CASSLGQGRLNEQFF. The chain recombines TRBV7-9 with TRBJ2-1; TRBD1 aligns across 9 bases. V trimming: 5 bases; J trimming: 6 bases; junction bases outside the gene matches: 8. There are 15 residues in the CDR3. CDR1 and CDR2 (germline): SEHNR, FQNEAQ (reference sequence). Looking up the rest from reference TRBV7-9 and TRBJ2-1 gives the full variable domain: DTGVSQNPRHKITKRGQNVTFRCDPISEHNRLYWYRQTLGQGPEFLTYFQNEAQLEKSRLLSDRFSAERPKGSFSTLEIQRTEQGDSAMYLCASSLGQGRLNEQFFGPGTRLTVL.

The chain links TRBV4-2 to TRBJ1-1, with 7 bases lining up with TRBD1. V lost 0 bases and J lost 7; bases outside the gene matches: 5. Germline CDR1 reads LGHNA; CDR2 reads YNFKEQ. The CDR3 runs to 14 residues. CDR3 nucleotides: TGTGCCAGCAGCCAAGAACAGGGGCTCGGTGAAGCTTTCTTT. Amino acids: CASSQEQGLGEAFF.

The chain recombines TRBV5-4 with TRBJ1-4; 11 bases are shared with TRBD1. The germline CDR1 and CDR2 sequences are SGHNT and YYREEE (reference sequence). There are 15 residues in the CDR3. V trimming: 4 bases; J trimming: 6 bases; junction bases outside the gene matches: 5. As DNA, the CDR3 is TGTGCCAGCAGCCCTGGGGGACAGGGGGATGAAAAACTGTTTTTT. This translates into CASSPGGQGDEKLFF.

The rearrangement joins TRBV6-5 to TRBJ1-5; TRBD1 is a possible D gene (5 bases). CDR1 MNHEY and CDR2 SVGAGI come from the germline V gene. Deletions cut 5 bases from V and 3 bases from J, with 11 bases between. This CDR3 is built from 14 residues. DNA of the CDR3: TGTGCCAGCAGTAAACAGGAGTCCAATCAGCCCCAGCATTTT. Its protein is CASSKQESNQPQHF.

The chain uses TRBV3-1 (or the pseudogene TRBV3-2) and TRBJ2-7; D ambiguous. Trimming stripped 6 bases from V and 6 bases from J, with 15 bases between. Germline assignment: CDR1 LGHDT and CDR2 YNNKEL (reference sequence). This CDR3 is built from 13 residues. The CDR3 reads CASRSSTRSEQYF. The CDR3 nucleotides read TGTGCCAGCAGGTCGAGCACCAGGTCCGAGCAGTACTTC.

This sequence joins TRBV11-2 and TRBJ2-3, with TRBD1 as a possible D gene (6 bases). Trimming removed 5 bases at V and 1 base at J, with 13 bases between. Germline values: CDR1 SGHAT, CDR2 FQNNGV. The CDR3 is 15 amino acids. CDR3 coding DNA: TGTGCCAGCAGCCTTACAGGGTATGGCACAGATACGCAGTATTTT. This translates into CASSLTGYGTDTQYF.

V and J are TRBV7-3 and TRBJ1-1, with D perhaps matching TRBD1 (5 bases). The CDR3 is 14 residues long. CDR1 is SGHTA, CDR2 FQGTGA, per germline. The V and J ends lost 0 bases and 1 base respectively, with 6 bases between them. Here the CDR3 reads CASSLTTGNTEAFF. The CDR3 region has the DNA TGTGCCAGCAGCTTAACTACAGGGAACACTGAAGCTTTCTTT.

The chain carries TRBV15 and TRBJ2-3; tentatively, D is TRBD2 (5 bases). The CDR3 covers 15 residues. Looked up from germline, CDR1 is LNHNV and CDR2 is YYDKDF (reference sequence). V lost 5 bases and J lost 4, with 16 bases in between. In DNA, the CDR3 is TGTGCCACCAGCCTAGGTACCCAGAGGGCAGATACGCAGTATTTT. Translation gives CATSLGTQRADTQYF.

The chain is built from TRBV5-4 and TRBJ1-1; TRBD1 agrees at 9 bases. Germline V gene lookup returns CDR1 SGHNT and CDR2 YYREEE (reference sequence). The CDR3 spans 16 residues. Unmatched junction bases numbered 6, after V lost 2 bases and J lost 1 base. The CDR3 region has the DNA TGTGCCAGCAGCTTCCGGGACAGGGTAAGGAACACTGAAGCTTTCTTT. Translating gives CASSFRDRVRNTEAFF.

J is TRBJ1-5 and V is TRBV2; D is undetermined. Germline values: CDR1 SNHLY, CDR2 FYNNEI. The ends were cut back, 2 bases at V and 2 bases at J, with 10 bases in the middle. The CDR3 runs 15 residues. The CDR3 is CASSESGLGNQPQHF. For the CDR3, the DNA is TGTGCCAGCAGTGAATCTGGCTTGGGCAATCAGCCCCAGCATTTT.

The rearrangement links TRBV7-9 to TRBJ1-2; 10 positions match TRBD1. The CDR3 spans 18 residues. CDR1 SEHNR and CDR2 FQNEAQ come from the germline V gene (reference sequence). V was pared by 5 bases and J by 7 bases, with 19 bases of the junction left unmatched. The CDR3: CASSIRQGAASEYAGYTF. CDR3 nucleotides: TGTGCCAGCAGCATCCGACAGGGGGCGGCATCGGAATATGCTGGCTACACCTTC.

The chain combines TRBV5-1 with TRBJ2-5, with 8 bases that match TRBD1. This CDR3 spans 16 amino acids. V was clipped by 4 bases and J by 5 bases; unmatched bases: 13. CDR1 and CDR2 from the germline V gene are SGHRS and YFSETQ. This CDR3 is CASSTDGRGRVETQYF. The CDR3 bases are TGCGCCAGCAGCACCGACGGCAGGGGGCGCGTGGAGACCCAGTACTTC.

V and J are TRBV30 and TRBJ1-2, with TRBD1 as a possible D gene (5 bases). There are 12 residues in the CDR3. Germline CDR1 GTSNPN, CDR2 SVGIG (reference sequence). V was pared by 2 bases and J by 4 bases, with 8 bases between. CDR3 region: CAWSPDSYGYTF. The CDR3 DNA sequence: TGTGCCTGGAGTCCCGACAGCTATGGCTACACCTTC.